This T cell receptor (beta chain) was documented in a study of blood T cells in healthy people across ages. Study-level findings and limits: Estimates based on one million T cells were treated as lower bounds.

Germline lookup yields CDR1 SGDLS and CDR2 YYNGEE. The V end was cut by 0 bases, the J end by 7 bases, with 19 bases between. The CDR3 spans 16 residues. With regard to this clonotype: Its antigen is not identified.

The authors ran a second PCR of about 6 to 11 cycles using a sample-barcoded 5' primer and a J-beta primer mix. Via MiXCR, TCRdb re-called the 5' RACE reads, giving one row per CDR3 protein. This table holds 1,800,000 or so distinct CDR3 sequences, about two fifths found once. J is TRBJ1-2 and V is TRBV9; possibly TRBD1 for D (5 bases). The sequence came from a human donor in good health. Sequenced: blood. CDR3 DNA sequence: TGTGCCAGCAGCGTAGACCCCTGGGACTACACGGGTGGCTACACCTTC. Translated: CASSVDPWDYTGGYTF.